This T cell receptor (beta chain) was documented in a study of T cell responses to AZD1222 COVID-19 vaccine. CDR1 and CDR2 (germline): SGHTS, YDEGEE. The CDR3 spans 14 residues. Trimming took 5 bases from V and 3 from J, leaving 15 bases between them. Study-level findings and limits: A mostly white British donor set with more females was recruited, and clonal diversity was possibly underestimated. Reportedly, nearly half the spike-specific TCRs target unmutated variant regions.

Turning to this clone: The antigen remains unidentified.

Only in-frame clones appear in the TCRdb table, and some are missing; sequencing was by immunoSEQ multiplex PCR. This table holds fewer than 120,000 clones, 87% found once. The sample consisted of peripheral blood, taken on day 0 of AZD1222 vaccination. The origin of this receptor is an adult in good health. This chain uses TRBV5-8 with TRBJ2-7; a possible D gene is TRBD2 (6 bases). The chain's CDR3 is CASSFGGTGYEQYF. The CDR3 DNA is TGTGCCAGCAGTTTCGGAGGGACGGGCTACGAGCAGTACTTC.